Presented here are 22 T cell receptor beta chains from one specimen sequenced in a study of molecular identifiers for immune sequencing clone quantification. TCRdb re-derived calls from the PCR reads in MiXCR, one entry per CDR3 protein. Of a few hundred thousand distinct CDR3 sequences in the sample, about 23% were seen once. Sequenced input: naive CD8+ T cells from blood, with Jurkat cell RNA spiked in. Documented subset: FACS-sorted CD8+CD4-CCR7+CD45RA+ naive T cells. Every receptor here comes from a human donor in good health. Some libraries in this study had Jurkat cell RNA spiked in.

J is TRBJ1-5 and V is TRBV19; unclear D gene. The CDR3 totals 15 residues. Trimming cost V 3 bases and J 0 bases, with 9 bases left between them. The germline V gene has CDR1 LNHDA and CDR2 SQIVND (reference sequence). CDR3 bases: TGTGCCAGTAGTATGTTACAATATAGCAATCAGCCCCAGCATTTT. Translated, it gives CASSMLQYSNQPQHF.

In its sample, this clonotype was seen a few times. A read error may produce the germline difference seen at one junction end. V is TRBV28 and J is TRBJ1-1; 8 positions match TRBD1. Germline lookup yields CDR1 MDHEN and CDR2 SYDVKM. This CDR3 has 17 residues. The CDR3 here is CASSLFYQTGANTEAFF. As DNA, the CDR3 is TGTGCCAGCAGCTTATTCTACCAGACAGGGGCTAACACTGAAGCTTTCTTT.

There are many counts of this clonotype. This CDR3 is CSVEGGEAFF. The CDR3 DNA sequence: TGCAGCGTTGAGGGGGGTGAAGCTTTCTTT. The gene calls are TRBV29-1 and TRBJ1-1; D possibly corresponds to TRBD1 (5 bases). The CDR3 totals 10 residues. The V and J ends lost 3 bases and 7 bases respectively, with 6 bases between them. The V gene's germline CDR1 is SQVTM and CDR2 ANQGSEA. The full variable domain, in which reference TRBV29-1 and TRBJ1-1 provide the parts outside the CDR3, is SAVISQKPSRDICQRGTSLTIQCQVDSQVTMMFWYRQQPGQSLTLIATANQGSEATYESGFVIDKFPISRPNLTFSTLTVSNMSPEDSSIYLCSVEGGEAFFGQGTRLTVV.

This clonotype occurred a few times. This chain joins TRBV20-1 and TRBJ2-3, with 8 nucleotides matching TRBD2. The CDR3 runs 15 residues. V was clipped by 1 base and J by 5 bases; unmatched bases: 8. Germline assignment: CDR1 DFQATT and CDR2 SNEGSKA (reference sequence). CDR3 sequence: CSARGGGLDGDTQYF. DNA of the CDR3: TGCAGTGCTAGAGGGGGGGGACTAGACGGAGATACGCAGTATTTT.

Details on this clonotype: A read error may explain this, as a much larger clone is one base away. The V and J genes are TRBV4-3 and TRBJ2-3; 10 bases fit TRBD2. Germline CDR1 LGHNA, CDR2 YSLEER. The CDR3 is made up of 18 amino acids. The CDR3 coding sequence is TGCGCCAGCAGCCAAGAACTCTCTAGCGGGAGAGTCACAGGTACGCAGTATTTT. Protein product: CASSQELSSGRVTGTQYF.

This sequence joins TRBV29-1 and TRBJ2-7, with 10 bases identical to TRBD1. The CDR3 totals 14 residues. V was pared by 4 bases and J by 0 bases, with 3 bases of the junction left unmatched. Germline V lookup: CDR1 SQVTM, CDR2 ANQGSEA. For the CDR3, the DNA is TGCAGCGTTGGGGACAGGGGTACCTCCTACGAGCAGTACTTC. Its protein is CSVGDRGTSYEQYF.

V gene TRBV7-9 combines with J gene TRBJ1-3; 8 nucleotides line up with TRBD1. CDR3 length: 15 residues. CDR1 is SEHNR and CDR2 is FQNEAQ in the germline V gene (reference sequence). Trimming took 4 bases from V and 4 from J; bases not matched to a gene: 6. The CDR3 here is CASSSAGQAGNTIYF. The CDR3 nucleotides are TGTGCCAGCAGCTCCGCGGGACAGGCGGGAAACACCATATATTTT.

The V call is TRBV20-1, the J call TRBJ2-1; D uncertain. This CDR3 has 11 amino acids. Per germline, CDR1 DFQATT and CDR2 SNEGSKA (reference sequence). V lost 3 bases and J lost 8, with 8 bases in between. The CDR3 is CSASIVDEQFF. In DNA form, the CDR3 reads TGCAGTGCTAGCATTGTCGATGAGCAGTTCTTC.

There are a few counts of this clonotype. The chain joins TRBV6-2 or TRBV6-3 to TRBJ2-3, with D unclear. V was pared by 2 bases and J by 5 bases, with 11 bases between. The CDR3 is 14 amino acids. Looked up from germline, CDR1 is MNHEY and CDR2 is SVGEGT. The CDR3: CASSYVSDQDTQYF. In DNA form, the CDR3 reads TGTGCCAGCAGTTACGTGTCGGATCAAGATACGCAGTATTTT.

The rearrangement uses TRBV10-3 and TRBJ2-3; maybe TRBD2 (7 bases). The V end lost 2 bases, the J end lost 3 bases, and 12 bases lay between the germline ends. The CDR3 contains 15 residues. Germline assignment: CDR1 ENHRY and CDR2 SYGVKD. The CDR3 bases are TGTGCCATCAGTGAGGCGGGGGCAACTACAGATACGCAGTATTTT. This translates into CAISEAGATTDTQYF.

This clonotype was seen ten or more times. The CDR3 region has the DNA TGTGCCAGCAACTCAGGGGGCACCGGGGAGCTGTTTTTT. It translates to CASNSGGTGELFF. This chain uses TRBV11-3 with TRBJ2-2; 7 nucleotides agree with TRBD1. The CDR3 contains 13 residues. The germline V gene has CDR1 SGHNT and CDR2 YENEEA. With V trimmed by 7 bases and J by 4 bases, 3 bases remained unmatched. The entire variable domain, with the rest obtained from reference TRBV11-3 and TRBJ2-2, is as follows: EAGVVQSPRYKIIEKKQPVAFWCNPISGHNTLYWYLQNLGQGPELLIRYENEEAVDDSQLPKDRFSAERLKGVDSTLKIQPAELGDSAVYLCASNSGGTGELFFGEGSRLTVL.

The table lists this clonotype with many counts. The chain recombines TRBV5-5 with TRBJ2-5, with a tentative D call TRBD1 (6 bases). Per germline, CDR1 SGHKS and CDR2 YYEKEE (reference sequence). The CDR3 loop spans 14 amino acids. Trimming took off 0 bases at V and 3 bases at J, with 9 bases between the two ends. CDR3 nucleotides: TGTGCCAGCAGCTTGGAGAACAGGGAAGAGACCCAGTACTTC. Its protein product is CASSLENREETQYF.

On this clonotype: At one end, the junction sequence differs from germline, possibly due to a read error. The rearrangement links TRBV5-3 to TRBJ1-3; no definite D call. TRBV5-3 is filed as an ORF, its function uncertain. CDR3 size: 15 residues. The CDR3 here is CASSLVKTSGNTIYF. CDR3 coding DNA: TGTGCCAGCAGCTTAGTAAAGACCTCTGGAAACACCATATATTTT.

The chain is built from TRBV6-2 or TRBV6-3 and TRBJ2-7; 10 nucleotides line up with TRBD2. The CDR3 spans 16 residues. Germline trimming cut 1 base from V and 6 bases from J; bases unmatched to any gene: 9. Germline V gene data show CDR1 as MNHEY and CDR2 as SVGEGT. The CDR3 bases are TGTGCCAGCAGTTACTTCCACCTAGCGGGGGAAGGCGAGCAGTACTTC. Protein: CASSYFHLAGEGEQYF.

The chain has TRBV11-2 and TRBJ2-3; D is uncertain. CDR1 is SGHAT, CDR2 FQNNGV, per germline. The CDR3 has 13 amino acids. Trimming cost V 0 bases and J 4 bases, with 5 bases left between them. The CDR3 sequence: CASSLDPADTQYF. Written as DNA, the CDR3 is TGTGCCAGCAGCTTAGATCCAGCAGATACGCAGTATTTT.

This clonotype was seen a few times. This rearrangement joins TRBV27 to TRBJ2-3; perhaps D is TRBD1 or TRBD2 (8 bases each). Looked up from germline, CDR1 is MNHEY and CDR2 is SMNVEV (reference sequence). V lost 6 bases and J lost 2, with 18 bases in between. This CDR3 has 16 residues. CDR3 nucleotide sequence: TGTGCCAGCAGCCCAGGGGGCGGGGGGTACACAGATACGCAGTATTTT. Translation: CASSPGGGGYTDTQYF.

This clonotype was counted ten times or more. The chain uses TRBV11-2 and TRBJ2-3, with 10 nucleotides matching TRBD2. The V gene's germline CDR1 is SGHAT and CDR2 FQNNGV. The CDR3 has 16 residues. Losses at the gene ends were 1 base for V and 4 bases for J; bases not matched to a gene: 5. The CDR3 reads CASSLVSAGGSDTQYF. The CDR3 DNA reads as TGTGCCAGCAGCTTAGTCTCAGCGGGAGGGTCAGATACGCAGTATTTT.

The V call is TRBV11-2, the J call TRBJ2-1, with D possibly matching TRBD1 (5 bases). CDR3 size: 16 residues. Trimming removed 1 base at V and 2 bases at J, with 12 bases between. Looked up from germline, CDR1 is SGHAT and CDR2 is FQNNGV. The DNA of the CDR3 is TGTGCCAGCAGCTTAGTCCCGGACAAAGCCTACAATGAGCAGTTCTTC. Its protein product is CASSLVPDKAYNEQFF.

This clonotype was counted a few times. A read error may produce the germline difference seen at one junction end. The CDR3 reads CASSMLGAGELFF. The CDR3 coding sequence is TGTGCCAGCAGTATGTTGGGGGCCGGGGAGCTGTTTTTT. V is TRBV19 and J is TRBJ2-2; possibly TRBD1 or TRBD2 for D (5 bases each). The CDR3 is 13 residues long. Germline V gives CDR1 LNHDA, CDR2 SQIVND (reference sequence).

CDR3 sequence: CASSFPRGQGVESGYEQYF. CDR3 DNA: TGTGCCAGCAGCTTTCCGCGGGGACAGGGGGTAGAATCAGGATACGAGCAGTACTTC. The rearrangement links TRBV7-9 to TRBJ2-7; 11 positions match TRBD1. The germline V gene has CDR1 SEHNR and CDR2 FQNEAQ (reference sequence). This CDR3 contains 19 residues. The V segment lost 3 bases and the J segment 4 bases; nucleotides outside the gene matches: 17.

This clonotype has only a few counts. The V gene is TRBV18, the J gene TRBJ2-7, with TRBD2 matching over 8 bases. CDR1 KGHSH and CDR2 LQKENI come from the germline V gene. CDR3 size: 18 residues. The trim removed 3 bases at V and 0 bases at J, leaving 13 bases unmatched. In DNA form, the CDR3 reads TGTGCCAGCTCACCCCCCGGCGGGAGGCCACTGAGCTCCTACGAGCAGTACTTC. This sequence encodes CASSPPGGRPLSSYEQYF.

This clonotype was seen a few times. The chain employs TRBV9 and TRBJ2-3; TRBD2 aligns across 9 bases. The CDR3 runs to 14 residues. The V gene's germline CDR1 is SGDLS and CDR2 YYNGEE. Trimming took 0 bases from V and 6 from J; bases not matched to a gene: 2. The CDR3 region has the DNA TGTGCCAGCAGCGTAGCTAGCGGGGCCGATACGCAGTATTTT. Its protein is CASSVASGADTQYF.